This T cell receptor beta chain was found in a study of metastatic and nonmetastatic thyroid tumors. About the study: From malignant and benign thyroid patients, repertoires in blood and in tumor or nodule tissue were compared. Findings and caveats of the study: It was reported that TCR beta diversity was significantly higher in malignant thyroid tumors than benign nodules, in blood and tumor.

By frequency in the sample, this clone is medium-sized (0.01 to 0.1%). What it binds is not known. Original handling: The study built a papillary thyroid cancer distant-metastasis classifier from CDR3 differences across clinicopathological groups. TCRdb re-called the PCR reads via MiXCR. The V and J calls come from TCRdb's annotation, not from the publication. The repertoire has approximately 15,000 clones, roughly a quarter of them found once; the top ten carry around 8.1%. Germline values: CDR1 MNHEY, CDR2 SVGAGI. This CDR3 has 17 residues. V lost 0 bases and J lost 6; bases outside the gene matches: 10. No patient had received any treatment before thyroid surgery.

The sequenced sample was tumor tissue. The V and J genes are TRBV6-5 and TRBJ1-1, with TRBD1 matching 10 bases. The sequence was obtained from a female donor with papillary thyroid cancer or a benign thyroid nodule (not recorded which). Some clones in this sample may be carry-over from other donors' samples. The CDR3 DNA reads TGTGCCAGCAGTTACTCAGTTCCGGGACAGGGGAAAGCTGAAGCTTTCTTT. It codes for CASSYSVPGQGKAEAFF.